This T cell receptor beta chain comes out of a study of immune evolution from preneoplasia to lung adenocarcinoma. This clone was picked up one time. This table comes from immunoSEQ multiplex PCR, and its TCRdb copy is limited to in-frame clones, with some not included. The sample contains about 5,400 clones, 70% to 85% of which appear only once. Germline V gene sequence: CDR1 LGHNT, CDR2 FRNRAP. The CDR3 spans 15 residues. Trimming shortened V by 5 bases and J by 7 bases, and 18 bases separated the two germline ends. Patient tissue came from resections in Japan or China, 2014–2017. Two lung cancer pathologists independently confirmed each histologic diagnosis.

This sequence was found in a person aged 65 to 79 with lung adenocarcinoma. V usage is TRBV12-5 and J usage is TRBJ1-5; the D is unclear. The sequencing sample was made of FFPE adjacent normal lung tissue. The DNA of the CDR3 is TGTGCTAGTGGTCTGAATATTGAAGCCGGGCAGCCCCAGCATTTT. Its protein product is CASGLNIEAGQPQHF.